One and the same sample provided the 15 T cell receptor beta chains below, sequenced in a study of cytomegalovirus exposure and HLA in healthy donors. PCR was performed using 60 Vbeta and 13 Jbeta primers. The table came from immunoSEQ multiplex PCR; TCRdb's copy has only in-frame clones and leaves some out. The sample contains approximately 110,000 clones, approximately 78% of which appear only once. Sequencing used PBMCs. These receptors were obtained from a woman aged 40 to 50 in good health and CMV-seropositive.

The chain has TRBV5-1 and TRBJ2-7, with TRBD1 identical over 9 bases. This CDR3 spans 14 amino acids. Trimming took 4 bases from V and 5 from J; bases not matched to a gene: 7. Germline V gene sequence: CDR1 SGHRS, CDR2 YFSETQ. The CDR3 is CASSPRDRAHEQYF. The DNA for the CDR3 is TGCGCCAGCAGCCCTCGGGACAGGGCGCACGAGCAGTACTTC.

This chain uses TRBV6-5 with TRBJ1-2; tentative D call: TRBD1 (6 bases). Per germline, CDR1 MNHEY and CDR2 SVGAGI. The CDR3 sequence is 12 residues long. V lost 7 bases and J 9 bases, leaving 15 bases between the germline ends. The CDR3 DNA follows: TGTGCCAGCACTCCGGGGGGGCAGAGCTACACCTTC. Translating gives CASTPGGQSYTF.

This rearrangement joins TRBV4-1 to TRBJ1-6, with 8 bases that match TRBD1. Losses at the gene ends were 1 base for V and 9 bases for J; bases not matched to a gene: 2. CDR1 is MGHRA and CDR2 is YSYEKL in the germline V gene. This CDR3 region has 14 residues. CDR3 region: CASSQGQGISPLHF. CDR3 nucleotides: TGCGCCAGCAGCCAAGGACAGGGGATTTCACCCCTCCACTTT.

This clone has a handful of counts. The sample contains more than one DNA sequence encoding this CDR3. The chain combines TRBV12-5 with TRBJ1-6; TRBD1 aligns across 7 bases. This CDR3 is 16 amino acids long. The junction had 5 bases not matched to a gene; V was cut back by 6 bases and J by 0 bases. CDR1 is LGHNT and CDR2 is FRNRAP in the germline V gene. CDR3 nucleotides: TGTGCTAGTGGCTCGACAGGGAGCTCCTATAATTCACCCCTCCACTTT. It specifies CASGSTGSSYNSPLHF.

Here the CDR3 DNA reads TGTGCCAGTTCTCACAGGGCGGAATATGGCTACACCTTC. Translation: CASSHRAEYGYTF. The rearrangement joins TRBV7-2 to TRBJ1-2; weak D call: TRBD1 (6 bases). The CDR3 loop spans 13 amino acids. Germline loops: CDR1 SGHTA, CDR2 FQGNSA. The V and J ends lost 9 bases and 5 bases respectively, with 16 bases between them.

This chain links TRBV2 with TRBJ1-6; D remains unclear. This CDR3 spans 14 amino acids. CDR1 and CDR2 from the germline V gene are SNHLY and FYNNEI. Trimming cost V 3 bases and J 8 bases, with 11 bases left between them. CDR3 in DNA: TGTGCCAGCAGTGAGAGGACTTTTGATTCACCCCTCCACTTT. As protein: CASSERTFDSPLHF.

The V gene is TRBV5-1, the J gene TRBJ2-5; maybe TRBD1 (6 bases). The CDR3 runs 15 residues. Germline assignment: CDR1 SGHRS and CDR2 YFSETQ. Trimming stripped 0 bases from V and 0 bases from J, with 9 bases between. In DNA form, the CDR3 reads TGCGCCAGCAGCTTGGGTACAGGGAACCAAGAGACCCAGTACTTC. Translating gives CASSLGTGNQETQYF.

The genes are TRBV7-9 and TRBJ2-5; possibly TRBD2 for D (7 bases). The V end lost 4 bases, the J end lost 5 bases, and 14 bases lay between the germline ends. CDR3 length equals 14 residues. CDR1 SEHNR and CDR2 FQNEAQ come from the germline V gene (reference sequence). As DNA, the CDR3 is TGTGCCAGCAGCTGGGGGGGCCGGGTGGAGACCCAGTACTTC. Its protein product is CASSWGGRVETQYF.

This chain links TRBV11-1 with TRBJ2-7; unclear D gene. V lost 6 bases and J lost 1, with 10 bases in between. Per germline, CDR1 SGHAT and CDR2 FQDESV (reference sequence). The CDR3 runs 13 residues. Here the CDR3 reads CASRADVSYEQYF. The CDR3 DNA reads TGTGCCAGCAGAGCCGATGTATCCTACGAGCAGTACTTC.

The V gene is TRBV2, the J gene TRBJ1-6; D remains unclear. The germline V and J ends were trimmed by 0 bases and 6 bases, with 9 bases remaining between them. The germline V gene has CDR1 SNHLY and CDR2 FYNNEI. The CDR3 sequence is 15 residues long. The CDR3 DNA reads as TGTGCCAGCAGTGAAGCGGGCCGGTTTAATTCACCCCTCCACTTT. It encodes CASSEAGRFNSPLHF. Full variable domain (outside the CDR3, taken from reference TRBV2 and TRBJ1-6): EPEVTQTPSHQVTQMGQEVILRCVPISNHLYFYWYRQILGQKVEFLVSFYNNEISEKSEIFDDQFSVERPDGSNFTLKIRSTKLEDSAMYFCASSEAGRFNSPLHFGNGTRLTVT.

The chain links TRBV18 to TRBJ1-5, with a weak D call TRBD1 (6 bases). CDR1 KGHSH and CDR2 LQKENI come from the germline V gene. Trimming pared 5 bases from V and 5 bases from J, leaving 13 bases between. This CDR3 spans 14 amino acids. The chain's CDR3 is CASSTWGGDQPQHF. The DNA for the CDR3 is TGTGCCAGCTCAACGTGGGGGGGCGATCAGCCCCAGCATTTT.

In nucleotides, the CDR3 is TGTGCCAGCAGCCCGAGGTACCGATTTAACACTGAAGCTTTCTTT. This gives the protein CASSPRYRFNTEAFF. The rearrangement uses TRBV7-2 and TRBJ1-1; no firm D call. CDR3 length equals 15 residues. Trimming shortened V by 5 bases and J by 2 bases, and 15 bases separated the two germline ends. The germline V gene encodes CDR1 SGHTA and CDR2 FQGNSA.

The rearrangement joins TRBV7-2 to TRBJ2-2; D call uncertain. Trimming removed 7 bases from V and 6 bases from J, with 12 bases in between. CDR1 and CDR2 (germline): SGHTA, FQGNSA. The CDR3 sequence is 13 residues long. CDR3 sequence reads: CASTASRAGELFF. CDR3 nucleotide sequence: TGTGCCAGCACCGCTTCTAGAGCCGGGGAGCTGTTTTTT.

This sequence joins TRBV7-2 and TRBJ1-3; 9 positions agree with TRBD1. Trimming cost V 5 bases and J 7 bases; bases outside gene matches: 6. The V gene's germline CDR1 is SGHTA and CDR2 FQGNSA. The CDR3 totals 14 residues. The CDR3 region is CASSRTGQGNTIYF. The CDR3 DNA is TGTGCCAGCAGCCGGACGGGACAGGGTAACACCATATATTTT.

The chain combines TRBV5-1 with TRBJ2-1; D ambiguous. In germline, CDR1 is SGHRS, CDR2 YFSETQ. Trimming took 3 bases from V and 3 from J, leaving 10 bases between them. The CDR3 is 14 amino acids. CDR3 nucleotide sequence: TGCGCCAGCAGCTCCGCCGGGTACTACAATGAGCAGTTCTTC. Its translation is CASSSAGYYNEQFF.